This T cell receptor beta chain was sequenced in a study of early T cells in non-severe SARS-CoV-2 infection. The V gene's germline CDR1 is MDHEN and CDR2 SYDVKM. CDR3 length equals 14 residues. The ends were cut back, 2 bases at V and 1 base at J, with 8 bases in the middle. One entry per CDR3 protein, called by TCRdb with MiXCR from the 5' RACE reads. The sample holds almost 30,000 distinct CDR3 sequences, approximately 4.7% seen once. This clonotype was observed many times. The TCR originated in an adult who was a healthcare worker with PCR-confirmed SARS-CoV-2 infection or an uninfected control (not recorded which). The chain links TRBV28 to TRBJ1-1; D not certain. The sequenced sample was whole blood. This CDR3 reads CASSLVTKNTEAFF. As DNA, the CDR3 is TGTGCCAGCAGTTTAGTGACAAAGAACACTGAAGCTTTCTTT.